This T cell receptor beta chain was identified in a study of Ad26.COV2.S vaccination and SARS-CoV-2 variants. CDR3 length equals 13 residues. Per the germline V gene, CDR1 is LGHDT and CDR2 is YNNKEL (reference sequence). V dropped 4 bases and J dropped 4 bases, with 11 bases sitting between them. Specified treatment: some 20 received Ad26.COV2.S at low or high dose, single or two shots; 5 received placebo; per-sample allocation not given. Collection of samples fell on day 63 after the first vaccine or placebo injection. Sequencing used immunoSEQ multiplex PCR; TCRdb keeps in-frame clones, though not all of them. Of more than 300,000 clones in the sample, 85% to 90% are singletons; the top ten hold around 5.3%.

Specimen: peripheral blood, collected in a trial of Ad26.COV2.S vaccine versus placebo. The chain has TRBV3-1 (or the pseudogene TRBV3-2) and TRBJ2-7, with a weak D call TRBD2 (5 bases). The clonotype originates from a person aged 18 to 59 who received the Ad26.COV2.S COVID-19 vaccine or a placebo. The CDR3, as DNA: TGTGCCAGCAGCCTAAGTAGGACTTACGAGCAGTACTTC. Protein sequence: CASSLSRTYEQYF.